The rows below give T cell receptor beta chains drawn from one sample of a study of blood T cell repertoires in COVID-19. The method was immunoSEQ multiplex PCR; TCRdb's version includes in-frame clones alone and lacks a portion of them. Here the sample spans approximately 180,000 clones, about 83% being singletons. The sequencing sample was made of peripheral blood. These receptors came from a person aged 65 to 85 with COVID-19, enrolled during active disease. The CDR3 runs from the conserved cysteine through the conserved F or W.

V	length	J	CDR3
TRBV7-9	15	TRBJ2-1	CASSLEAGPYNEQFF
TRBV5-1	11	TRBJ1-1	CASSRESEAFF
TRBV7-2	13	TRBJ2-5	CASSLGLEETQYF
TRBV4-3	16	TRBJ2-2	CASSQALGAITGELFF
TRBV5-6	14	TRBJ1-1	CASSLVDRATSSLF
TRBV29-1	17	TRBJ2-3	CSVEGSSARSSTDTQYF
TRBV7-9	17	TRBJ2-2	CASSSGLDFSGTGELFF
TRBV10-1	15	TRBJ1-5	CASSGHRVCNQPQHF
TRBV10-1	14	TRBJ2-5	CASSGQGVGETQYF
TRBV28	12	TRBJ1-6	CASSLRSSPLHF
TRBV11-2	14	TRBJ2-3	CASSPVGAGDTQYF
TRBV27	14	TRBJ2-3	CASSLSTRGDTQYF
TRBV5-1	17	TRBJ2-7	CASSLEGGGRTTYEQYF
TRBV6-2/TRBV6-3	17	TRBJ1-5	CASSYVELAPRDQPQHF
TRBV5-1	12	TRBJ1-1	CASAQTGGYAFF
TRBV29-1	14	TRBJ2-5	CSVAVGGGGETQYF
TRBV15	16	TRBJ2-7	CATSPRRLAGEGEQYF
TRBV5-5	15	TRBJ2-3	CASSGGQGRGDTQYF
TRBV28	15	TRBJ1-5	CASSSGGQGNQPQHF
TRBV29-1	13	TRBJ1-3	CSVPGEAGNTIYF